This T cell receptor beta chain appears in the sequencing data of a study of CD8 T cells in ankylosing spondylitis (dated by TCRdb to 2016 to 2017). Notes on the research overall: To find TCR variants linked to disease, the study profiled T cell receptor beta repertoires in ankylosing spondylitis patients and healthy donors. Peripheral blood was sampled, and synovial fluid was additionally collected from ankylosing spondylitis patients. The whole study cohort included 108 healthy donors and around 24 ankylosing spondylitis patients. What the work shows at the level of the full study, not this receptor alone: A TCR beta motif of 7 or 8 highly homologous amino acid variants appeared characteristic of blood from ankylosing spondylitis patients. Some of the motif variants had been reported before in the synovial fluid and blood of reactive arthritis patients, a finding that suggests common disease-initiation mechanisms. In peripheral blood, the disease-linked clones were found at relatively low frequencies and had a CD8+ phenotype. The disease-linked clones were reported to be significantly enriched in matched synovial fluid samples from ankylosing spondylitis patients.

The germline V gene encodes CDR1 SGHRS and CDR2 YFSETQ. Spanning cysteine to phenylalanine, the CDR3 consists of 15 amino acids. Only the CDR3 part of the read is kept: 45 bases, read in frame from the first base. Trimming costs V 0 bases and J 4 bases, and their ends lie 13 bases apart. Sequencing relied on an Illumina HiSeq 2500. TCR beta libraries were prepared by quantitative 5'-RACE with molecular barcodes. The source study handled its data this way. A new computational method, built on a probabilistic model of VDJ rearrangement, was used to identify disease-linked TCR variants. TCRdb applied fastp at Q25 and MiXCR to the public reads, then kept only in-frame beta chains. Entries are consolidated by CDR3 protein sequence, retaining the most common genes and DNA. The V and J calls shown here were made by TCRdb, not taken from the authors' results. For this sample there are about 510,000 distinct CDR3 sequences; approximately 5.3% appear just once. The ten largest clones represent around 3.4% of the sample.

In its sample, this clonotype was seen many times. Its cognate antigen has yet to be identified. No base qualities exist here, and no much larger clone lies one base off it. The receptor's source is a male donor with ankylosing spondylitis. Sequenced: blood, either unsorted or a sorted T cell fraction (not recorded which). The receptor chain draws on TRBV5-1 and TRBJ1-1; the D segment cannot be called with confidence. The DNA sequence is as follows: TGCGCCAGCAGCTTGGGAGAGTTAGGATCCACTGAAGCTTTCTTT. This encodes CASSLGELGSTEAFF.